This T cell receptor beta chain is drawn from a study of response to subunit inactivated influenza vaccine. Study-wide points: T cells newly recruited by each seasonal influenza vaccination are few, the authors suggested.

This clonotype came up a few times. Antigen: not known. TCRdb independently ran MiXCR on the RT-PCR reads; one entry per CDR3 protein. The sample comprises about 300,000 distinct CDR3 sequences, 22% of which are singletons, and 10% rests with the top ten. The CDR3 contains 16 residues. Trimming took 6 bases from V and 0 from J, leaving 12 bases between them. Germline-derived CDR1 and CDR2 are ENHRY and SYGVKD. The specimen was PBMCs from blood, collected less than 22 months after vaccination. The sequence came from a man aged 50 to 69 who received an inactivated influenza vaccine. The chain carries TRBV10-3 and TRBJ1-6; maybe TRBD1 (6 bases). The CDR3 sequence is CAIRTGDSSYNSPLHF. The DNA of the CDR3 is TGTGCCATCAGGACAGGAGACAGCTCCTATAATTCACCCCTCCACTTT.